This TCR beta chain originates from a study of shared clonotypes between healthy human individuals. General study points: Read depth was anticipated to influence clonotype sharing among donors.

Cells designated naive CD8 were CD45RO-negative and were positively selected for CCR7, with terminally differentiated effector memory CD45RA+ cells excluded. Method: immunoSEQ multiplex PCR; TCRdb's copy keeps in-frame clones and lacks some. The sample shows about 550,000 clones, 95% of them seen only once. Comment on this clone: Its specificity is not known.

J gave up 2 bases and V 3 bases, and 9 bases lay outside the gene matches. The germline gives CDR1 LGHNT, CDR2 FRNRAP. The CDR3 is 17 residues long. The chain couples TRBV12-5 to TRBJ2-1, with 8 nucleotides matching TRBD2. The sample was naive CD8+ T cells sorted from blood. This clonotype was sampled from a woman under 40 in good health. This CDR3 is CASGFSLAGKTYNEQFF. The CDR3 region has the DNA TGTGCTAGTGGTTTCTCCTTAGCGGGAAAAACCTACAATGAGCAGTTCTTC.